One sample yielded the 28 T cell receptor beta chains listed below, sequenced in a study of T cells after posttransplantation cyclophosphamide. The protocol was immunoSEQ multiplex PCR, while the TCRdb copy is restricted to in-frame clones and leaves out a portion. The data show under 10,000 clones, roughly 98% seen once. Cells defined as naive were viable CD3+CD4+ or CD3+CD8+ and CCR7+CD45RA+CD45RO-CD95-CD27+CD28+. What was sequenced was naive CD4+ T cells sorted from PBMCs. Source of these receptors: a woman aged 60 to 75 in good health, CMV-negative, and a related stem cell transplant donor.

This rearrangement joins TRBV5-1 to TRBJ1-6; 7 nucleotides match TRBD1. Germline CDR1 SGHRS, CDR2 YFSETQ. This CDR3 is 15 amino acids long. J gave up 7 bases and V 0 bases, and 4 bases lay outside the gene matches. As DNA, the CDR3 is TGCGCCAGCAGCTTGGTTGGGACAGTCAATTCACCCCTCCACTTT. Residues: CASSLVGTVNSPLHF.

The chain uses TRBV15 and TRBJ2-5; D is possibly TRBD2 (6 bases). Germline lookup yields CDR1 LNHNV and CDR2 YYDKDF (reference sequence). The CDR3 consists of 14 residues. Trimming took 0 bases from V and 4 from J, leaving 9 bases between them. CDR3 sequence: CATSRERGLETQYF. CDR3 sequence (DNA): TGTGCCACCAGCAGAGAACGGGGGTTAGAGACCCAGTACTTC. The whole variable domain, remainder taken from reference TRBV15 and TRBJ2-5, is DAMVIQNPRYQVTQFGKPVTLSCSQTLNHNVMYWYQQKSSQAPKLLFHYYDKDFNNEADTPDNFQSRRPNTSFCFLDIRSPGLGDTAMYLCATSRERGLETQYFGPGTRLLVL.

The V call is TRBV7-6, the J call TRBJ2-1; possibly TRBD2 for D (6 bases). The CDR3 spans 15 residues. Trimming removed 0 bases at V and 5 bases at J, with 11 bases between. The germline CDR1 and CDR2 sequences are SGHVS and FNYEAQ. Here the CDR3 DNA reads TGTGCCAGCAGCTTAGCGCGGGGCCAACACAATGAGCAGTTCTTC. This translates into CASSLARGQHNEQFF.

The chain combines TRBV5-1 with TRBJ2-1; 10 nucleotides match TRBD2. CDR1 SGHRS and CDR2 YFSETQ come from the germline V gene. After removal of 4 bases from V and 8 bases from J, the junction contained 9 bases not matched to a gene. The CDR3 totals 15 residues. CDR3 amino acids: CASSPGLAGVDEQFF. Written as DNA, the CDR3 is TGCGCCAGCAGCCCGGGGCTAGCGGGAGTCGATGAGCAGTTCTTC.

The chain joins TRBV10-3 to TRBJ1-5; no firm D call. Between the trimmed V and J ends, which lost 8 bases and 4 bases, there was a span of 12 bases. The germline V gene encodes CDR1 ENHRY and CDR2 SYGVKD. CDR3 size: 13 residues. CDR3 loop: CAIREGVNQPQHF. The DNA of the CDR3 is TGTGCCATCCGGGAGGGAGTAAATCAGCCCCAGCATTTT.

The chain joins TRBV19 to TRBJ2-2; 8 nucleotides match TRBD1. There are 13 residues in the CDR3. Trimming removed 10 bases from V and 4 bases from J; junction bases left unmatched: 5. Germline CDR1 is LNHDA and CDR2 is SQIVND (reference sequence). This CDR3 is CATSGGGTGELFF. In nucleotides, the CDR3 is TGTGCCACGTCAGGGGGCGGCACCGGGGAGCTGTTTTTT.

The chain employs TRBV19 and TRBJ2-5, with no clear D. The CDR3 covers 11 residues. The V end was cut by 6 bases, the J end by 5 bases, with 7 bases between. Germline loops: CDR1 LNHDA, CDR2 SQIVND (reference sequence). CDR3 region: CASSSGETQYF. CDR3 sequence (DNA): TGTGCCAGTAGCTCCGGGGAGACCCAGTACTTC.

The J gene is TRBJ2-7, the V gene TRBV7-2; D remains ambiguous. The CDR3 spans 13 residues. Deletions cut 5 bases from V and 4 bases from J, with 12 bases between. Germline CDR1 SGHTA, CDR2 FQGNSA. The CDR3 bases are TGTGCCAGCAGCCCCCCAGCGAGGTACGAGCAGTACTTC. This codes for CASSPPARYEQYF. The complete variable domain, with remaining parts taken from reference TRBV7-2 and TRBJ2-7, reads GAGVSQSPSNKVTEKGKDVELRCDPISGHTALYWYRQSLGQGLEFLIYFQGNSAPDKSGLPSDRFSAERTGGSVSTLTIQRTQQEDSAVYLCASSPPARYEQYFGPGTRLTVT.

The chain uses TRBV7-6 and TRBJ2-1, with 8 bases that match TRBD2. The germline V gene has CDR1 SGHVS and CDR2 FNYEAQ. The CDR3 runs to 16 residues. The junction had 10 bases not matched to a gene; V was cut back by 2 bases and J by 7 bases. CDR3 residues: CASSLNFGGGLNEQFF. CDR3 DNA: TGTGCCAGCAGCTTAAACTTTGGCGGGGGGTTGAATGAGCAGTTCTTC.

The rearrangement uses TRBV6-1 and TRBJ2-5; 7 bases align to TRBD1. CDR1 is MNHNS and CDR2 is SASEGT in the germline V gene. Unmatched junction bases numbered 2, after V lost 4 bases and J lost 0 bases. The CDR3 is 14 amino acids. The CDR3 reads CASSGQGYQETQYF. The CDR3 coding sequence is TGTGCCAGCAGTGGACAGGGATACCAAGAGACCCAGTACTTC.

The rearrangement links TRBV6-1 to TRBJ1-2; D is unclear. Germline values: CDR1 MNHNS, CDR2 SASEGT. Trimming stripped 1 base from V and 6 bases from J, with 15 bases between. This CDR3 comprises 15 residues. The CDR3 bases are TGTGCCAGCAGTGAAGGGCCATATCGGGAGGATGGCTACACCTTC. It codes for CASSEGPYREDGYTF.

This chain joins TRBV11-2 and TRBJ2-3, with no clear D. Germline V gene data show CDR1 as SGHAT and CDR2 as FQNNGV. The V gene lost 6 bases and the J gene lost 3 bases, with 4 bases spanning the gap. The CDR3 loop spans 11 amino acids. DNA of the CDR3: TGTGCCAGCAGTAGTACAGATACGCAGTATTTT. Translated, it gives CASSSTDTQYF.

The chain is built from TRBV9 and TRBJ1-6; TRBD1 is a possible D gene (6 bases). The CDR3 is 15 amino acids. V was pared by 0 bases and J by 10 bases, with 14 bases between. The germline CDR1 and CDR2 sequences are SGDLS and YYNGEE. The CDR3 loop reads CASSVGGRVGSPLHF. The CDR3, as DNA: TGTGCCAGCAGCGTAGGGGGGCGGGTCGGGTCACCCCTCCACTTT. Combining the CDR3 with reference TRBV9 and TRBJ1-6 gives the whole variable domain DSGVTQTPKHLITATGQRVTLRCSPRSGDLSVYWYQQSLDQGLQFLIQYYNGEERAKGNILERFSAQQFPDLHSELNLSSLELGDSALYFCASSVGGRVGSPLHFGNGTRLTVT.

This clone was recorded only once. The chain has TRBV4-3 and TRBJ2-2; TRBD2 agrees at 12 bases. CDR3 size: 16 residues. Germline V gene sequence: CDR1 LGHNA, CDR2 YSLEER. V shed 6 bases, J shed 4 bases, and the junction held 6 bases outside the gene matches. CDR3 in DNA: TGCGCCAGCAGTCCCGGGACTAGCGGGTTCACCGGGGAGCTGTTTTTT. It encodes CASSPGTSGFTGELFF.

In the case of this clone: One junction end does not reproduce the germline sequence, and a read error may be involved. The CDR3 sequence is CASSDSTVNTEAFF. The CDR3, as DNA: TGTGCCAGCAGTGACTCGACAGTGAACACTGAAGCTTTCTTT. The rearrangement joins TRBV6-5 to TRBJ1-1; a weak D match, TRBD1 (5 bases). CDR3 size: 14 residues. CDR1 is MNHEY, CDR2 SVGAGI, per germline.

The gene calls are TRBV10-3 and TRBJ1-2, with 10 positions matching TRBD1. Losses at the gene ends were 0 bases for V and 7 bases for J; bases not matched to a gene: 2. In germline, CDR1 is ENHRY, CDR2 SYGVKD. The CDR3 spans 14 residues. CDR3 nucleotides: TGTGCCATCAGTGAGTCGACAGGGGGCAGTGGCTACACCTTC. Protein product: CAISESTGGSGYTF.

The CDR3 DNA sequence: TGTGCCAGCAGCGCCCGACAGGGGTTTTACGAGCAGTACTTC. It translates to CASSARQGFYEQYF. The chain recombines TRBV7-6 with TRBJ2-7; TRBD1 matches 8 bases. Germline lookup yields CDR1 SGHVS and CDR2 FNYEAQ. Unmatched junction bases numbered 7, after V lost 5 bases and J lost 4 bases. This CDR3 has 14 residues. Together with reference TRBV7-6 and TRBJ2-7, the CDR3 gives the full variable domain: GAGVSQSPRYKVTKRGQDVALRCDPISGHVSLYWYRQALGQGPEFLTYFNYEAQQDKSGLPNDRFSAERPEGSISTLTIQRTEQRDSAMYRCASSARQGFYEQYFGPGTRLTVT.

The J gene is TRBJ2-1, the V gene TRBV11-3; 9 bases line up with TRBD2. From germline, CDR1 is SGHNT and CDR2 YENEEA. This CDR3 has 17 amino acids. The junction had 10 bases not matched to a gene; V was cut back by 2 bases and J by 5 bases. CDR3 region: CASSLSSGAGGNNEQFF. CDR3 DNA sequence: TGTGCCAGCAGCTTATCGTCGGGGGCGGGGGGGAACAATGAGCAGTTCTTC.

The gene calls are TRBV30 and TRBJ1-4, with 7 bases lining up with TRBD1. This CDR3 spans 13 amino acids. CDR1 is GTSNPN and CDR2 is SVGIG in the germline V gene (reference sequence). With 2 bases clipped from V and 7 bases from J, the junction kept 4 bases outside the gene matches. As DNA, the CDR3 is TGTGCCTGGAGTCCCGGACAGGTTGAAAAACTGTTTTTT. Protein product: CAWSPGQVEKLFF.

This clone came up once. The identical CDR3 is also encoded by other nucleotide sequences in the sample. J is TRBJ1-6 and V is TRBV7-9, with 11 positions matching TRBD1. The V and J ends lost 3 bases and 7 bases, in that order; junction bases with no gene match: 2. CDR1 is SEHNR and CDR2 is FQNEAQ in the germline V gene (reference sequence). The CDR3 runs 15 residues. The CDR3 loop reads CASSFGQGANSPLHF. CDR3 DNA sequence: TGTGCCAGCAGCTTTGGACAGGGGGCGAATTCACCCCTCCACTTT.

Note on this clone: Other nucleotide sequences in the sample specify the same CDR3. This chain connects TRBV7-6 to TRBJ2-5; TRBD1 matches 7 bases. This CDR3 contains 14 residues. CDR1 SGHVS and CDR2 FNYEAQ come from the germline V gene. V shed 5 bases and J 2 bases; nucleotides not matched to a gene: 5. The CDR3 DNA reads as TGTGCCAGCAGCCCTCGACAGGGACAAGAGACCCAGTACTTC. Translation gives CASSPRQGQETQYF.

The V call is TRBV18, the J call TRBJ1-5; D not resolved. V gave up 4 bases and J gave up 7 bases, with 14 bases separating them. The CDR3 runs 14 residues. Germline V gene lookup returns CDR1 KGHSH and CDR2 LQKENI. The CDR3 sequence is CASSLREGQQPQHF. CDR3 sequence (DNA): TGTGCCAGCTCACTCCGGGAGGGCCAGCAGCCCCAGCATTTT.

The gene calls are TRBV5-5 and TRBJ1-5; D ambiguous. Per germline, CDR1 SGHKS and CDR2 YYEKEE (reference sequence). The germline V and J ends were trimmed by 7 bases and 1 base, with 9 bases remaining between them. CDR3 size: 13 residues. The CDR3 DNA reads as TGTGCCAGCCAATGGCGGAGCAATCAGCCCCAGCATTTT. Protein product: CASQWRSNQPQHF.

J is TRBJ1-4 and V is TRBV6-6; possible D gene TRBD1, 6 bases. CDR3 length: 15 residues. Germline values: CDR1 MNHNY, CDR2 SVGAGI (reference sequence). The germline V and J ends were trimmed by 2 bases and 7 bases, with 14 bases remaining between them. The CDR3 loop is CASSYGRGEGEKLFF. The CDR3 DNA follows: TGTGCCAGCAGTTACGGCAGGGGAGAGGGTGAAAAACTGTTTTTT.

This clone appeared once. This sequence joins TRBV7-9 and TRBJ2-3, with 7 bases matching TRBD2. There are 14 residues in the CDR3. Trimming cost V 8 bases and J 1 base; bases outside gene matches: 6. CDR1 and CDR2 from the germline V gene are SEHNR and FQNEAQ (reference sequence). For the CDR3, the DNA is TGTGCCAGCGGGAGGGCAGGTGGCACAGATACGCAGTATTTT. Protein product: CASGRAGGTDTQYF.

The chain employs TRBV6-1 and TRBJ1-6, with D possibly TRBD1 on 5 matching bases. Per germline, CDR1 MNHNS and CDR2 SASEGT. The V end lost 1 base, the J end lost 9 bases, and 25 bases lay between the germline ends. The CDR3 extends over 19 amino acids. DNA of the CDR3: TGTGCCAGCAGTGAAGAAAGGAACCTGGGGCCAGGTTGGACTTCACCCCTCCACTTT. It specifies CASSEERNLGPGWTSPLHF.

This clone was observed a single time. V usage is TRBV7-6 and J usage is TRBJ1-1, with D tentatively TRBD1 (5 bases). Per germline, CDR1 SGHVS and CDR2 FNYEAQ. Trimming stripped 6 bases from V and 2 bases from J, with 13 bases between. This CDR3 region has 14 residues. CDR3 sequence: CASRSRTLNTEAFF. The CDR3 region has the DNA TGTGCCAGCAGGTCTAGGACACTAAACACTGAAGCTTTCTTT.

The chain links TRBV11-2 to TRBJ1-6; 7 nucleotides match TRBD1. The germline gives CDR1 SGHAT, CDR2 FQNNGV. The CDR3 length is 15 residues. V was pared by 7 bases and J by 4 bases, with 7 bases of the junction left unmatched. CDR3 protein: CASKDRAGYNSPLHF. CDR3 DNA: TGTGCCAGCAAAGACAGGGCAGGGTATAATTCACCCCTCCACTTT.